Presented here are 18 T cell receptor beta chains from one specimen sequenced in a study of B cell selection in AIRE deficiency. Sorting defined conventional CD4 T cells as CD4+CD127+. Assay used: immunoSEQ multiplex PCR; TCRdb lists only in-frame clones, some missing. The data hold about 24,000 clones, with approximately 96% observed a single time. Sequencing used CD4+CD127+ conventional T cells sorted from PBMCs. Receptors were obtained from a human donor in good health.

The chain employs TRBV5-6 and TRBJ1-2; TRBD1 matches at 10 bases. Germline V lookup: CDR1 SGHDT, CDR2 YYEEEE. The CDR3 totals 16 residues. V lost 1 base, J lost 7 bases, and 10 bases stayed unmatched. CDR3 sequence (DNA): TGTGCCAGCAGCTTGTGGAGGACAGGGGGAGTGGGTGGCTACACCTTC. Its protein product is CASSLWRTGGVGGYTF.

V is TRBV6-1 and J is TRBJ1-2; D is ambiguous. Germline V CDR1 and CDR2: MNHNS, SASEGT. The CDR3 sequence is 14 residues long. Deletions cut 8 bases from V and 0 bases from J, with 13 bases between. The DNA of the CDR3 is TGTGCCAGCCGGAGGGAGTCGACTAACTATGGCTACACCTTC. Translating gives CASRRESTNYGYTF.

The rearrangement joins TRBV5-1 to TRBJ2-7; D possibly corresponds to TRBD1 (6 bases). CDR1 and CDR2 (germline): SGHRS, YFSETQ. CDR3 length: 16 residues. The V end lost 0 bases, the J end lost 4 bases, and 17 bases lay between the germline ends. The CDR3 region is CASSLAGQRSSYEQYF. The CDR3 DNA sequence: TGCGCCAGCAGCTTGGCTGGACAGCGATCTTCTTACGAGCAGTACTTC.

The V and J genes are TRBV28 and TRBJ2-7; tentatively, D is TRBD1 (5 bases). The CDR3 is 14 residues long. The V and J ends lost 5 bases and 2 bases respectively, with 13 bases between them. Germline CDR1 MDHEN, CDR2 SYDVKM. CDR3 sequence (DNA): TGTGCCAGCAGTAATGCAGGGTCTACCTACGAGCAGTACTTC. It specifies CASSNAGSTYEQYF.

V usage is TRBV11-2 and J usage is TRBJ2-1; TRBD2 aligns across 13 bases. This CDR3 is built from 15 residues. In germline, CDR1 is SGHAT, CDR2 FQNNGV. V shed 6 bases and J 9 bases; nucleotides not matched to a gene: 8. CDR3 sequence: CASRPTSGGAGEQFF. The DNA of the CDR3 is TGTGCCAGCAGGCCTACTAGCGGGGGGGCCGGTGAGCAGTTCTTC.

This clone was found once. The chain combines TRBV16 with TRBJ1-6; 8 positions match TRBD1. After removal of 1 base from V and 6 bases from J, the junction contained 2 bases not matched to a gene. The CDR3 contains 15 residues. Germline values: CDR1 KGHSY, CDR2 FQNENV. The CDR3 sequence: CASSQFTGGNSPLHF. CDR3 in DNA: TGTGCCAGCAGCCAATTTACAGGGGGTAATTCACCCCTCCACTTT.

The chain joins TRBV27 to TRBJ2-5; 9 bases are shared with TRBD2. In germline, CDR1 is MNHEY, CDR2 SMNVEV (reference sequence). CDR3 length: 14 amino acids. Trimming removed 3 bases from V and 7 bases from J; junction bases left unmatched: 6. CDR3 region: CASSFNRAGGTQYF. CDR3 nucleotide sequence: TGTGCCAGCAGTTTTAATAGAGCGGGGGGGACCCAGTACTTC.

This rearrangement joins TRBV18 to TRBJ2-7; D may be TRBD1 (5 bases). Trimming took 6 bases from V and 1 from J, leaving 10 bases between them. This CDR3 has 13 amino acids. CDR1 is KGHSH, CDR2 LQKENI, per germline. The CDR3, as DNA: TGTGCCAGCTCCTTACAGGAATCCTACGAGCAGTACTTC. Protein product: CASSLQESYEQYF.

The chain uses TRBV5-1 and TRBJ2-2; D not certain. The length of the CDR3 is 15 residues. V was clipped by 2 bases and J by 6 bases, with 14 bases between them. CDR1 is SGHRS, CDR2 YFSETQ, per germline. CDR3 DNA sequence: TGCGCCAGCAGCTTTGGCCAGGCTCAAGCCGGGGAGCTGTTTTTT. It codes for CASSFGQAQAGELFF.

This clone was counted once. This sequence joins TRBV5-1 and TRBJ2-3, with D perhaps matching TRBD2 (6 bases). Trimming removed 4 bases at V and 5 bases at J, with 11 bases between. Germline lookup yields CDR1 SGHRS and CDR2 YFSETQ. CDR3 length: 13 residues. The CDR3 loop reads CASSPTSKDTQYF. CDR3 DNA: TGCGCCAGCAGCCCGACTAGTAAAGATACGCAGTATTTT.

The gene calls are TRBV30 and TRBJ1-4, with D uncertain. Trimming shortened V by 0 bases and J by 8 bases, and 7 bases separated the two germline ends. Germline CDR1 and CDR2: GTSNPN and SVGIG (reference sequence). This CDR3 has 12 residues. The CDR3 region is CAWSVSGEKLFF. CDR3 coding DNA: TGTGCCTGGAGTGTATCCGGGGAAAAACTGTTTTTT.

The chain links TRBV7-9 to TRBJ1-5; 8 nucleotides match TRBD1. The V gene end was trimmed by 5 bases and the J gene end by 7 bases; junction bases not matched to a gene: 4. The germline V gene encodes CDR1 SEHNR and CDR2 FQNEAQ (reference sequence). The CDR3 consists of 13 residues. The DNA of the CDR3 is TGTGCCAGCAGCGGACAGGGCGGACAGCCCCAGCATTTT. It yields the protein CASSGQGGQPQHF.

The chain links TRBV7-2 to TRBJ1-1, with TRBD1 identical over 8 bases. CDR1 is SGHTA, CDR2 FQGNSA, per germline. The V segment lost 6 bases and the J segment 0 bases; nucleotides outside the gene matches: 3. The CDR3 covers 14 residues. The CDR3 DNA sequence: TGTGCCAGCAGACACAGGGGGATGAACACTGAAGCTTTCTTT. This encodes CASRHRGMNTEAFF.

This chain links TRBV18 with TRBJ1-5; 9 nucleotides line up with TRBD1. V lost 3 bases to trimming and J lost 6 bases; unmatched junction nucleotides: 6. CDR3 length equals 15 residues. Per germline, CDR1 KGHSH and CDR2 LQKENI. The CDR3 reads CASSPQTGGSQPQHF. The CDR3 DNA is TGTGCCAGCTCACCCCAGACAGGGGGGAGTCAGCCCCAGCATTTT.

This clone was recorded once. This sequence joins TRBV10-3 and TRBJ1-1, with D perhaps TRBD1 (6 bases). Germline V lookup: CDR1 ENHRY, CDR2 SYGVKD. This CDR3 is 13 amino acids long. Trimming shortened V by 7 bases and J by 0 bases, and 9 bases separated the two germline ends. The CDR3 sequence: CAITGTLNTEAFF. CDR3 nucleotide sequence: TGTGCCATCACAGGGACACTGAACACTGAAGCTTTCTTT.

The chain uses TRBV7-6 and TRBJ1-4; TRBD1 matches at 7 bases. CDR3 size: 20 residues. The germline gives CDR1 SGHVS, CDR2 FNYEAQ. Losses at the gene ends were 2 bases for V and 0 bases for J; bases not matched to a gene: 15. CDR3 DNA sequence: TGTGCCAGCAGCTTATTTACTCCGACAGGGAAGAGGACAACTAATGAAAAACTGTTTTTT. It specifies CASSLFTPTGKRTTNEKLFF. Looking up the rest from reference TRBV7-6 and TRBJ1-4 gives the full variable domain: GAGVSQSPRYKVTKRGQDVALRCDPISGHVSLYWYRQALGQGPEFLTYFNYEAQQDKSGLPNDRFSAERPEGSISTLTIQRTEQRDSAMYRCASSLFTPTGKRTTNEKLFFGSGTQLSVL.

The chain links TRBV2 to TRBJ2-7, with D tentatively TRBD1 (5 bases). Per germline, CDR1 SNHLY and CDR2 FYNNEI. Trimming stripped 4 bases from V and 0 bases from J, with 10 bases between. The length of the CDR3 is 14 residues. The CDR3 DNA sequence: TGTGCCAGCAGTGGGACACCCCTCTCCTACGAGCAGTACTTC. Translating it yields CASSGTPLSYEQYF.

The chain uses TRBV12-5 and TRBJ2-7, with unresolved D. V lost 0 bases and J 6 bases, leaving 9 bases between the germline ends. CDR1 and CDR2 from the germline V gene are LGHNT and FRNRAP. There are 13 residues in the CDR3. CDR3 nucleotide sequence: TGTGCTAGTGGTTTGGTACCCTGGAGCGAGCAGTACTTC. Translating it yields CASGLVPWSEQYF.